The present entry profiles one T cell receptor (beta chain) with its context. These data originate in a study of blood T cell repertoires in COVID-19. Across the whole study: Italy, Spain and the United States were the sources of the convalescent and acute COVID-19 samples.

Germline assignment: CDR1 SQVTM and CDR2 ANQGSEA. Germline trimming cut 3 bases from V and 4 bases from J; bases unmatched to any gene: 8. The CDR3 runs to 14 residues. Clinical history reported by participants formed the basis on which cohorts were assigned. The authors' processing: Reference gene primer amplification in the assay estimated nucleated cell counts. Libraries were prepared by immunoSEQ multiplex PCR; TCRdb keeps only in-frame clonotypes and omits some of them. The D gene and trimming were derived from the DNA, and the V and J assignments and clone size from that table. In the table there are over 200,000 clones, approximately 86% of which are singletons.

This chain links TRBV29-1 with TRBJ1-2; 7 bases are shared with TRBD1. Sequencing was performed on PBMCs or T cells enriched from blood (not recorded which). This receptor was obtained from a woman in her twenties or thirties who had been exposed to COVID-19. The CDR3 sequence is CSVDHRGLSYGYTF. The CDR3 DNA reads TGCAGCGTTGACCACAGGGGTTTAAGCTATGGCTACACCTTC.